This T cell receptor beta chain was obtained from a study of blood T cell repertoires in COVID-19. Study information: From the United States, Italy and Spain came samples of acute and convalescent COVID-19. In each case, the material was cDNA or gDNA derived from T cells, B-cell-depleted T cells, or PBMCs.

Participant age was about 18 to 89 years, and participants resided in 20 to 30 US areas. Clinical history as reported by participants underpinned cohort assignment. Germline lookup yields CDR1 GTSNPN and CDR2 SVGIG (reference sequence). V lost 3 bases and J lost 3; bases outside the gene matches: 10. The CDR3 runs to 17 residues. The method was immunoSEQ multiplex PCR; TCRdb's version includes in-frame clones alone and lacks a portion of them. The sample contains some 180,000 clones, approximately 80% of which appear only once. The sequenced material came from PBMCs or T cells enriched from blood (not recorded which). The receptor was derived from a man aged 55 to 70 who had been exposed to COVID-19. The J gene is TRBJ2-1, the V gene TRBV30, with TRBD2 matching 11 bases. CDR3 in DNA: TGTGCCTGGAGCGCCCCTTTGGGACTAGCGGACTACAATGAGCAGTTCTTC. Translated, it gives CAWSAPLGLADYNEQFF.